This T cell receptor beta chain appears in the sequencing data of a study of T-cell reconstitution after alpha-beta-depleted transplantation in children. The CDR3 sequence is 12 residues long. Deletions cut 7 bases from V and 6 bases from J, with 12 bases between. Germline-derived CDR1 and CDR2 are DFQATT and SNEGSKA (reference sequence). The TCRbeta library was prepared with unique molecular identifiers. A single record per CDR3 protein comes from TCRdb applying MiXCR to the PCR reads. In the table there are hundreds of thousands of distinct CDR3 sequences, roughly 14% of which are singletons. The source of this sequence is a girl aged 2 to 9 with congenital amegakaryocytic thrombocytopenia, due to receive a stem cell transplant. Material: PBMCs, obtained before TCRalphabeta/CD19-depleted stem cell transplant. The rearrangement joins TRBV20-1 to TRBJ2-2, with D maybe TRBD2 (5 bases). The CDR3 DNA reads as TGCAGTGTTCCCGGGGTTCCCGGGGAGCTGTTTTTT. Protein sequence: CSVPGVPGELFF.